This entry lists 6 T cell receptor beta chains sequenced from one sample in a study of blood T cells in healthy people across ages. A second PCR of 7 to 11 cycles used a sample-barcoded 5' primer and a J-beta primer mix. TCRdb used MiXCR to reprocess the 5' RACE reads, holding one entry per CDR3 protein. The sample lists roughly 1.6 million distinct CDR3 sequences, 34% occurring once. Input material: blood. The receptors derive from a woman aged 30 to 39 in good health.

The chain uses TRBV20-1 and TRBJ2-7; 7 bases are a match to TRBD1. Unmatched junction bases numbered 13, after V lost 5 bases and J lost 6 bases. The CDR3 loop spans 14 amino acids. CDR1 and CDR2 (germline): DFQATT, SNEGSKA (reference sequence). Here the CDR3 reads CSAPKTGTAGEQYF. CDR3 nucleotide sequence: TGCAGTGCTCCTAAGACAGGGACGGCGGGCGAGCAGTACTTC.

This clonotype was counted many times. The chain carries TRBV11-2 and TRBJ2-1, with D tentatively TRBD2 (6 bases). The V end lost 8 bases, the J end lost 8 bases, and 16 bases lay between the germline ends. This CDR3 is built from 13 residues. From germline, CDR1 is SGHAT and CDR2 FQNNGV. CDR3 in DNA: TGTGCCAGCGGGGACGCCGGGACTTATGAGCAGTTCTTC. It is translated as CASGDAGTYEQFF.

The rearrangement uses TRBV9 and TRBJ2-3, with 8 bases fitting TRBD2. Germline CDR1 reads SGDLS; CDR2 reads YYNGEE. This CDR3 region has 15 residues. V trimming: 4 bases; J trimming: 8 bases; junction bases outside the gene matches: 12. CDR3: CASSPGVSGAGTQYF. CDR3 nucleotide sequence: TGTGCCAGCAGCCCCGGAGTTAGCGGGGCGGGTACGCAGTATTTT.

This clonotype showed up just a few times. This chain connects TRBV18 to TRBJ2-5; TRBD2 aligns across 7 bases. The CDR3 sequence is 17 residues long. Unmatched junction bases numbered 13, after V lost 1 base and J lost 5 bases. Germline values: CDR1 KGHSH, CDR2 LQKENI. DNA of the CDR3: TGTGCCAGCTCACCACTATTCCGGGCTAGCGGTCCCGAGACCCAGTACTTC. It encodes CASSPLFRASGPETQYF.

This clonotype was picked up a small number of times. The rearrangement links TRBV6-2 or TRBV6-3 to TRBJ2-3; D assignment may be TRBD1 or TRBD2 (6 bases each). CDR1 MNHEY and CDR2 SVGEGT come from the germline V gene. V gave up 7 bases and J gave up 6 bases, with 14 bases separating them. This CDR3 has 13 residues. As DNA, the CDR3 is TGTGCCAGCATCGACGGGGGCCGGGATACGCAGTATTTT. Translated, it gives CASIDGGRDTQYF.

In this sample, this clonotype turned up a few times. The gene calls are TRBV6-2 or TRBV6-3 and TRBJ2-7; tentatively, D is TRBD1 or TRBD2 (5 bases each). V was trimmed by 2 bases and J by 2 bases, leaving 10 bases between them. The CDR3 consists of 14 residues. From germline, CDR1 is MNHEY and CDR2 SVGEGT. The CDR3 nucleotides read TGTGCCAGCAGTTACGCCGGGGCGACCTACGAGCAGTACTTC. Amino acids: CASSYAGATYEQYF.